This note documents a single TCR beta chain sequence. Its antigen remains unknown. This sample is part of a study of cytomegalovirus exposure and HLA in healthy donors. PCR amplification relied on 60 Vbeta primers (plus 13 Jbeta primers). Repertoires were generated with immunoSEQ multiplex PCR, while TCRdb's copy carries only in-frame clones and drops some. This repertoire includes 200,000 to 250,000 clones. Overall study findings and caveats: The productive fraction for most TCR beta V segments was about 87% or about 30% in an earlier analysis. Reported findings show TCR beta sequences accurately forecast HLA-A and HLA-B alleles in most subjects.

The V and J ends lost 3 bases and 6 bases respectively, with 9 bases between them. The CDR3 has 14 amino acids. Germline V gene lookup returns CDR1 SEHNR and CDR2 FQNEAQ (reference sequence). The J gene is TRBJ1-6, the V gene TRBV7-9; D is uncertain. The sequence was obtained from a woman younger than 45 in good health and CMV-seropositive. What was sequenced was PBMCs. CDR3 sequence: CASSLSGSNSPLHF. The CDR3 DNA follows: TGTGCCAGCAGCTTGTCGGGATCTAATTCACCCCTCCACTTT. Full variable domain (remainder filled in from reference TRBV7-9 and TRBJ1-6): DTGVSQNPRHKITKRGQNVTFRCDPISEHNRLYWYRQTLGQGPEFLTYFQNEAQLEKSRLLSDRFSAERPKGSFSTLEIQRTEQGDSAMYLCASSLSGSNSPLHFGNGTRLTVT.